The next 15 T cell receptor beta chains were all read from a single sample in a study of blood T cell repertoires in COVID-19. Generated by immunoSEQ multiplex PCR, the TCRdb table keeps only in-frame clones and is missing some. The table has some 670,000 clones, around 89% seen once; the top ten hold roughly 0.26%. Input material: peripheral blood. The receptors derive from a woman aged 18-29 years with acute or convalescent COVID-19.

The rearrangement uses TRBV9 and TRBJ1-1; TRBD1 agrees at 8 bases. CDR3 length: 16 residues. J lost 11 bases, V lost 0 bases, and 15 bases had no gene match. Germline V gene sequence: CDR1 SGDLS, CDR2 YYNGEE. Here the CDR3 reads CASSVGQGQGASGAFF. CDR3 DNA: TGTGCCAGCAGCGTAGGTCAGGGGCAGGGGGCGTCTGGGGCTTTCTTT.

The chain employs TRBV30 and TRBJ1-6, with 7 bases matching TRBD1. The CDR3 sequence is 16 residues long. CDR1 and CDR2 from the germline V gene are GTSNPN and SVGIG (reference sequence). J lost 9 bases, V lost 7 bases, and 18 bases had no gene match. The CDR3 is CAYDDRALLRSSPLHF. The CDR3 coding sequence is TGTGCCTACGATGACAGGGCCCTCCTGAGAAGTTCACCCCTCCACTTT.

The rearrangement joins TRBV9 to TRBJ1-4, with 8 nucleotides matching TRBD1. There are 15 residues in the CDR3. Germline values: CDR1 SGDLS, CDR2 YYNGEE. J gave up 7 bases and V 3 bases, and 8 bases lay outside the gene matches. The CDR3 loop is CASSAGGRVFEKLFF. The CDR3 nucleotides are TGTGCCAGCAGCGCAGGGGGCAGGGTCTTTGAAAAACTGTTTTTT.

As concerns this clone: This could be a read error, since a much larger clone is one nucleotide away. The sample holds other DNA sequences that translate to the same CDR3. The rearrangement uses TRBV6-4 and TRBJ1-2; 11 bases line up with TRBD1. V was pared by 2 bases and J by 5 bases, with 1 base of the junction left unmatched. This CDR3 has 14 residues. Germline V CDR1 and CDR2: MRHNA, SNTAGT. In DNA, the CDR3 is TGTGCCAGCAGTGACGGGACAGGGGGGTATGGCTACACCTTC. Encoded protein: CASSDGTGGYGYTF.

The rearrangement joins TRBV27 to TRBJ2-5, with D possibly TRBD1 on 7 matching bases. This CDR3 has 15 amino acids. Deletions cut 4 bases from V and 9 bases from J, with 21 bases between. Germline CDR1 is MNHEY and CDR2 is SMNVEV (reference sequence). The CDR3 region has the DNA TGTGCCAGCAGTTCAGGGACAGTCCCTAGGGGGGCCCAGTACTTC. This translates into CASSSGTVPRGAQYF.

The sample holds one count of this clone. The chain carries TRBV7-2 and TRBJ2-3; D possibly corresponds to TRBD2 (6 bases). The CDR3 covers 15 residues. Per the germline V gene, CDR1 is SGHTA and CDR2 is FQGNSA. V was cut by 3 bases and J by 2 bases, with 12 bases left in between. The CDR3 sequence: CASSFSGLYTDTQYF. CDR3 sequence (DNA): TGTGCCAGCAGCTTCTCGGGACTGTACACAGATACGCAGTATTTT.

This chain connects TRBV27 to TRBJ1-6; possible D gene TRBD1, 6 bases. Trimming pared 7 bases from V and 2 bases from J, leaving 12 bases between. CDR3 length: 15 amino acids. Germline CDR1 reads MNHEY; CDR2 reads SMNVEV (reference sequence). The chain's CDR3 is CASTPQGPYNSPLHF. CDR3 coding DNA: TGTGCCAGCACCCCGCAGGGGCCCTATAATTCACCCCTCCACTTT.

The chain has TRBV21-1 and TRBJ1-2; the listed D gene, TRBD1, was not tested against the DNA. TRBV21-1 is designated a pseudogene. The CDR3 loop spans 17 amino acids. The chain's CDR3 is CANQFFYPGQGLYGYTF. The CDR3 bases are TGTGCCAACCAATTTTTTTACCCGGGACAGGGACTCTATGGCTACACCTTC.

The rearrangement uses TRBV2 and TRBJ1-1, with D possibly being TRBD1 (5 bases). The CDR3 consists of 12 residues. Per the germline V gene, CDR1 is SNHLY and CDR2 is FYNNEI. The V gene lost 5 bases and the J gene lost 5 bases, with 9 bases spanning the gap. CDR3 nucleotides: TGTGCCAGCAGTCGGGGGGATACTGAAGCTTTCTTT. This encodes CASSRGDTEAFF.

V and J are TRBV6-5 and TRBJ1-1; weak D call: TRBD1 (6 bases). Germline V gene data show CDR1 as MNHEY and CDR2 as SVGAGI. V was clipped by 0 bases and J by 0 bases, with 11 bases between them. The CDR3 has 16 residues. The CDR3 spells CASSYSQGLLNTEAFF. The DNA of the CDR3 is TGTGCCAGCAGTTACTCCCAGGGGCTACTGAACACTGAAGCTTTCTTT.

The rearrangement links TRBV19 to TRBJ2-1, with 9 bases lining up with TRBD2. The CDR3 spans 15 residues. After removal of 3 bases from V and 7 bases from J, the junction contained 7 bases not matched to a gene. Germline CDR1 LNHDA, CDR2 SQIVND (reference sequence). CDR3 loop: CASSILRGGGNEQFF. In DNA form, the CDR3 reads TGTGCCAGTAGTATTTTGCGGGGGGGCGGGAATGAGCAGTTCTTC.

The chain employs TRBV6-6 and TRBJ1-1; D remains ambiguous. V lost 10 bases, J lost 1 base, and 10 bases lay in between. The germline V gene encodes CDR1 MNHNY and CDR2 SVGAGI (reference sequence). The CDR3 spans 12 residues. CDR3 DNA sequence: TGTGCCACCGTTGCGCAGAACACTGAAGCTTTCTTT. Translated: CATVAQNTEAFF.

The chain recombines TRBV24-1 with TRBJ2-7; a weak D match, TRBD1 (5 bases). V lost 3 bases and J 2 bases, leaving 10 bases between the germline ends. Germline CDR1 and CDR2: KGHDR and SFDVKD. The CDR3 is 14 amino acids. In DNA, the CDR3 is TGTGCCACCAGTGATGGGGCCGACACCTACGAGCAGTACTTC. Protein sequence: CATSDGADTYEQYF.

The chain is built from TRBV7-6 and TRBJ2-7; D remains ambiguous. This CDR3 has 13 residues. Germline V lookup: CDR1 SGHVS, CDR2 FNYEAQ. Trimming stripped 5 bases from V and 4 bases from J, with 12 bases between. CDR3 in DNA: TGTGCCAGCAGCCCACAGATCTCGTACGAGCAGTACTTC. It codes for CASSPQISYEQYF.

The chain links TRBV29-1 to TRBJ1-2; the D gene is possibly TRBD1 (6 bases). V was shortened by 0 bases and J by 8 bases, with 19 bases between the two germline ends. The germline gives CDR1 SQVTM, CDR2 ANQGSEA. CDR3 size: 15 residues. Written as DNA, the CDR3 is TGCAGCGTTGAAGATACAGGGTATTCGGATGGGGGCTACACCTTC. The encoded protein is CSVEDTGYSDGGYTF.